This T cell receptor (beta chain) was observed in a study of T cell responses to AZD1222 COVID-19 vaccine. This CDR3 is built from 13 residues. V gave up 3 bases and J gave up 10 bases; unmatched junction bases: 2. The germline CDR1 and CDR2 sequences are SGHTA and FQGNSA. Sequenced by immunoSEQ multiplex PCR; TCRdb stores in-frame clones only, minus some. The data contain about 130,000 clones, under 95% of them singletons. The sequenced sample was peripheral blood, obtained on day 0 of AZD1222 vaccination. The receptor was derived from an adult in good health. The chain is built from TRBV7-2 and TRBJ1-4; TRBD1 matches 10 bases. CDR3 sequence: CASSLDRGGKLFF. The DNA for the CDR3 is TGTGCCAGCAGCTTGGACAGGGGGGGAAAACTGTTTTTT.